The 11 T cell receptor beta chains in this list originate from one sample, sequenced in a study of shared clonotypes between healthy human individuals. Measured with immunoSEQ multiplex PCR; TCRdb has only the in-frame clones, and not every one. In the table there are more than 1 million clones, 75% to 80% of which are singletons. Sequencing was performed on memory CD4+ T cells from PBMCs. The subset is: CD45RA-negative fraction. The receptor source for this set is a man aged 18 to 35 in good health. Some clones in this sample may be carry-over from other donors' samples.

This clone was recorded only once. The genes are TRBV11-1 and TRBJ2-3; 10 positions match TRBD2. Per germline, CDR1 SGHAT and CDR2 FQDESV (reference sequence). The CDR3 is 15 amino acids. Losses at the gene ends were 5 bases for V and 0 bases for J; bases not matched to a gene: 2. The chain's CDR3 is CASSTLAGSTDTQYF. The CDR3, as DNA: TGTGCCAGCAGCACACTAGCGGGGAGCACAGATACGCAGTATTTT.

For the CDR3, the DNA is TGCAGTGCTGGGAACCGGGAGCAGTATTTT. Its translation: CSAGNREQYF. V and J are TRBV20-1 and TRBJ2-3; D is possibly TRBD2 (5 bases). With 5 bases removed from V and 11 bases from J, the gap between germline ends came to 11 bases. This CDR3 has 10 residues. Germline assignment: CDR1 DFQATT and CDR2 SNEGSKA (reference sequence).

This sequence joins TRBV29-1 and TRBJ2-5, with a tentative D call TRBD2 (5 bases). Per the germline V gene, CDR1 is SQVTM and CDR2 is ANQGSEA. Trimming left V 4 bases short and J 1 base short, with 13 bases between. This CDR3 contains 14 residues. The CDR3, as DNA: TGCAGCGTTGTGGTGGGAGCGGCCCAAGAGACCCAGTACTTC. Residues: CSVVVGAAQETQYF.

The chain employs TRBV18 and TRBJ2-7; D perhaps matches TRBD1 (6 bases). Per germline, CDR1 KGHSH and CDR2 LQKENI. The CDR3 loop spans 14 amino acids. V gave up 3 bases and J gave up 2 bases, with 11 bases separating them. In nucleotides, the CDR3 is TGTGCCAGCTCACCTCCTGGGACACCCTACGAGCAGTACTTC. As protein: CASSPPGTPYEQYF. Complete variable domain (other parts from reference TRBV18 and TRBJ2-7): NAGVMQNPRHLVRRRGQEARLRCSPMKGHSHVYWYRQLPEEGLKFMVYLQKENIIDESGMPKERFSAEFPKEGPSILRIQQVVRGDSAAYFCASSPPGTPYEQYFGPGTRLTVT.

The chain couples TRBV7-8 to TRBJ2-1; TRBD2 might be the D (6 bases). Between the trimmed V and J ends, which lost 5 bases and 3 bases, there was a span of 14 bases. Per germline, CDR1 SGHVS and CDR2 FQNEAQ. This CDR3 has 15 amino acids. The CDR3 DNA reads TGTGCCAGCAGCACAGTGGGACTTCTCTACAATGAGCAGTTCTTC. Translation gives CASSTVGLLYNEQFF.

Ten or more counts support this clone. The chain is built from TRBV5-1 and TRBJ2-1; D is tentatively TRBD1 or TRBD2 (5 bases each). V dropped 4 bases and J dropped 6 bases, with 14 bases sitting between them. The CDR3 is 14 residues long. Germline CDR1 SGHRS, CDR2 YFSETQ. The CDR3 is CASSPGPGRNEQFF. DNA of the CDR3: TGCGCCAGCAGCCCGGGGCCCGGCCGCAATGAGCAGTTCTTC.

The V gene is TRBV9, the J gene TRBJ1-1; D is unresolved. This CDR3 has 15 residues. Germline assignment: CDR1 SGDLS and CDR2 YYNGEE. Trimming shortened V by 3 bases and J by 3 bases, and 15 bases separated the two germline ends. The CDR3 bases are TGTGCCAGCAGCGCCGAAGCAGGCGAGGACACTGAAGCTTTCTTT. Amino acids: CASSAEAGEDTEAFF.

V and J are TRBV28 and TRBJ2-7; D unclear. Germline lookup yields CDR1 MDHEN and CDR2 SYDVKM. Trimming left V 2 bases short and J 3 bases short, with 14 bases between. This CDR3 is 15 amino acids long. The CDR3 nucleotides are TGTGCCAGCAGTTTACCGGGTGACTCCTACTACGAGCAGTACTTC. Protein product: CASSLPGDSYYEQYF.

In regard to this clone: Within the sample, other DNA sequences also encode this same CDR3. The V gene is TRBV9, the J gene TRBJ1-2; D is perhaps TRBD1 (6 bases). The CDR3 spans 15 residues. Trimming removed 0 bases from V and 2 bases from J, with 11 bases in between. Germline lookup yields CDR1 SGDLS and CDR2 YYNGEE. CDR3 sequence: CASSVDQGRNYGYTF. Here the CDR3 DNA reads TGTGCCAGCAGCGTAGATCAGGGGAGGAACTATGGCTACACCTTC.

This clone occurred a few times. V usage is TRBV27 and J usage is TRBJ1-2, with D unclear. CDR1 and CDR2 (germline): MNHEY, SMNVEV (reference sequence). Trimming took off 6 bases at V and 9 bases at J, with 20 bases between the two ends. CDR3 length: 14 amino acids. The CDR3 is CASSPTAGWVRYTF. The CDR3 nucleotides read TGTGCCAGCAGCCCTACTGCGGGGTGGGTACGCTACACCTTC.

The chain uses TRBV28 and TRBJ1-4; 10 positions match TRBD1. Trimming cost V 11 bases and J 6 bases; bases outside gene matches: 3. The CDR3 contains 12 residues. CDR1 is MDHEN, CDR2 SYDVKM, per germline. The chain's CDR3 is CAGQGEDEKLFF. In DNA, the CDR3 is TGTGCCGGACAGGGGGAGGATGAAAAACTGTTTTTT.